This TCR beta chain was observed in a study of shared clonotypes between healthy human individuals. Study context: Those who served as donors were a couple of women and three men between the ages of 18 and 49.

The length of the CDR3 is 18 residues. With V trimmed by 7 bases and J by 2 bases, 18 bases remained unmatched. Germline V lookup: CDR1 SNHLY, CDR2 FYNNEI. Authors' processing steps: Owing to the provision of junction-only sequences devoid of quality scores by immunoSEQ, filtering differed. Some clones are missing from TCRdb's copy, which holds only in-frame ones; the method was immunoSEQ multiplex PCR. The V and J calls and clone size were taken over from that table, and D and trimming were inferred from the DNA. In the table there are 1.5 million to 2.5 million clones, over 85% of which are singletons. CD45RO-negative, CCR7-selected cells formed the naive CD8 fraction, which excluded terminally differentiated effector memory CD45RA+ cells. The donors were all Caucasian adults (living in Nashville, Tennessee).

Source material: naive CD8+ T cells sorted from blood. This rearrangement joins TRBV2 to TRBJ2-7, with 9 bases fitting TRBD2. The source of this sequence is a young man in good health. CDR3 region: CASIVGGGEGPVTYEQYF. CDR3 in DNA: TGTGCCAGCATTGTAGGCGGGGGGGAGGGGCCGGTGACCTACGAGCAGTACTTC. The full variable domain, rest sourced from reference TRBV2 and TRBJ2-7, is EPEVTQTPSHQVTQMGQEVILRCVPISNHLYFYWYRQILGQKVEFLVSFYNNEISEKSEIFDDQFSVERPDGSNFTLKIRSTKLEDSAMYFCASIVGGGEGPVTYEQYFGPGTRLTVT.